This T cell receptor (beta chain) was retrieved from a study of blood T cell repertoires in COVID-19. Study-wide context: Some COVID-19 samples were acute and others convalescent; all came from the United States, Italy and Spain. T cells, B-cell-depleted T cells, or PBMCs provided the cDNA or gDNA that served as material.

CDR1 is SGHTA and CDR2 is FQGTGA in the germline V gene. V was pared by 5 bases and J by 6 bases, with 23 bases between. The CDR3 runs to 16 residues. Original processing notes: Reference gene primers were amplified, and this amplification served to estimate nucleated cell counts. Sequencing used immunoSEQ multiplex PCR; TCRdb keeps in-frame clones, though not all of them. That table gives V, J and clone size, and the DNA gave D and trimming. The data contain under 200,000 clones, about 83% of them singletons. The table lists this clone with a few counts. The TCR sequence derives from a young man with active or convalescent COVID-19. This chain joins TRBV7-3 and TRBJ2-7; a possible D gene is TRBD2 (5 bases). Specimen: peripheral blood. CDR3 DNA: TGTGCCAGCAGCCCAAGGGCTAGTGGTGGGGAGCGCGAGCAGTACTTC. Translating it yields CASSPRASGGEREQYF. Full variable domain (outside the CDR3, taken from reference TRBV7-3 and TRBJ2-7): GAGVSQTPSNKVTEKGKYVELRCDPISGHTALYWYRQSLGQGPEFLIYFQGTGAADDSGLPNDRFFAVRPEGSVSTLKIQRTERGDSAVYLCASSPRASGGEREQYFGPGTRLTVT.